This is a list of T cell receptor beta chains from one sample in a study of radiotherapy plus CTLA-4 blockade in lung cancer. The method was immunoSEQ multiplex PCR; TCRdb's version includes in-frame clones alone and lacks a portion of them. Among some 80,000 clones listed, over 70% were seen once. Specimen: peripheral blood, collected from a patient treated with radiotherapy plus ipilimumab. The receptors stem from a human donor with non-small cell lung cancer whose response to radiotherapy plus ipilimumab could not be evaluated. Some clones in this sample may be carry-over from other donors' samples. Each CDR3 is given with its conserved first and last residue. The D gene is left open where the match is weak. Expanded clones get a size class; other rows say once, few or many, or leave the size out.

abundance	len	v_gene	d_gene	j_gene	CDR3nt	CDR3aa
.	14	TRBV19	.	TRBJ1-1	TGTGCCAGTAGTATCGGACAGCTGAACACTGAAGCTTTCTTT	CASSIGQLNTEAFF
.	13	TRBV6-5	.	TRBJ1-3	TGTGCCAGCTCTAGGACAAATCTAAACACCATATATTTT	CASSRTNLNTIYF
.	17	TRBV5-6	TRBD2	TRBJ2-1	TGTGCCAGCAGCCCCGGACTAGCGGGGGGAATCTACAATGAGCAGTTCTTC	CASSPGLAGGIYNEQFF
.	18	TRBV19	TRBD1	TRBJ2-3	TGTGCCAGTAGTATATTGGGGACAGGGCTCTCTAGCACAGATACGCAGTATTTT	CASSILGTGLSSTDTQYF
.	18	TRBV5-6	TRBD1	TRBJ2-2	TGTGCCAGCAGCTTTTTGGGTGCAGGGGGATCCGACACCGGGGAGCTGTTTTTT	CASSFLGAGGSDTGELFF
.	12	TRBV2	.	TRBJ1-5	TGTGCCAGCAGTGAGTGGGGCCAGCCCCAGCATTTT	CASSEWGQPQHF
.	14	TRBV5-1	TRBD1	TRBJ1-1	TGCGCCAGCAGCTGGACAGGGGCGAACACTGAAGCTTTCTTT	CASSWTGANTEAFF
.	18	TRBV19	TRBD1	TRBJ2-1	TGTGCCAGTAGTATGAGACAGGGTGGCGGGTCCCCCTCGGGCGAGCAGTTCTTC	CASSMRQGGGSPSGEQFF
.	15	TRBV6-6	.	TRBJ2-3	TGTGCCAGCAGTCCCCTCGGGAGGGGGCAAGATACGCAGTATTTT	CASSPLGRGQDTQYF
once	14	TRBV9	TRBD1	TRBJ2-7	TGTGCCAGCAGCGTCGGACAGGGGGGCTACGAGCAGTACTTC	CASSVGQGGYEQYF
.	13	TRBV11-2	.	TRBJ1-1	TGTGCCAGCAGCCCCCGTACTCACACTGAAGCTTTCTTT	CASSPRTHTEAFF
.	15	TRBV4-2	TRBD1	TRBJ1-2	TGTGCCAGCAGCCAAGTTGGGGACAGGGTGAGAGGCTACACCTTC	CASSQVGDRVRGYTF
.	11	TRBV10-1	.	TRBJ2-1	TGCGCCAGCGGTAGACAGGTGGGGCAGTTCTTC	CASGRQVGQFF
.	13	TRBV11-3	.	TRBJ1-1	TGTGCCAGCAGCTTAAACCCAACAGGGCGGGCTTTCTTT	CASSLNPTGRAFF
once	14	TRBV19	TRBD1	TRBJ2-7	TGTGCCAGTAGTATAGCAACAGGGGCGTACGAGCAGTACTTC	CASSIATGAYEQYF
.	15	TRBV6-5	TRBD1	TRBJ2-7	TGTGCCAGCAGCTACAGGGACAGGGGGCCCTACGAGCAGTACTTC	CASSYRDRGPYEQYF
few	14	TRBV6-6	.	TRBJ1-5	TGTGCCAGCAGTTCGACCAGGAGCAATCAGCCCCAGCATTTT	CASSSTRSNQPQHF
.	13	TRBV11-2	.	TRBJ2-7	TGTGCCAGCAGCGACATTACAGGGTCCGAGCAGTACTTC	CASSDITGSEQYF
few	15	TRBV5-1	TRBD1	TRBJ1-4	TGCGCCAGCAGCTTGGAGGGACAGACGGCTGAAAAACTGTTTTTT	CASSLEGQTAEKLFF
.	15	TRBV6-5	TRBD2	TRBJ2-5	TGTGCCAGCAGTTCGGGACTAGCGGGGGTGGAGACCCAGTACTTC	CASSSGLAGVETQYF
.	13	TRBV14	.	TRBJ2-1	TGTGCCAGCAGCCCGAACAGCCACAATGAGCAGTTCTTC	CASSPNSHNEQFF
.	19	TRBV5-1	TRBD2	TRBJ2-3	TGCGCCAGCAGCTTGGCCGTCACTAGCGGGGGCTCGGGCACAGATACGCAGTATTTT	CASSLAVTSGGSGTDTQYF
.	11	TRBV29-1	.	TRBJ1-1	TGCAGCGTTGTTCCGGGATCTGAAGCTTTCTTT	CSVVPGSEAFF
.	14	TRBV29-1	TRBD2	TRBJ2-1	TGCAGCGTTGAAGGGCTAGCGGGGGGCAAGGGGCAGTTCTTC	CSVEGLAGGKGQFF
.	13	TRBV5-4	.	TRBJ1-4	TGTGCCAGCAGCTTAGCAGGGGCGGAAAAACTGTTTTTT	CASSLAGAEKLFF
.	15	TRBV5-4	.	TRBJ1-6	TGTGCCAGCAGCGACTCCATGTTTCTAAATTCACCCCTCCACTTT	CASSDSMFLNSPLHF
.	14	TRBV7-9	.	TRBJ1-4	TGTGCCAGCAGCTTCGGGGGAGTAGTGGAAAAACTGTTTTTT	CASSFGGVVEKLFF
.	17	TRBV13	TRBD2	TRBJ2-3	TGTGCCAGCAGCTTAAGGGGTAGCGGGGGGGCCGCAGATACGCAGTATTTT	CASSLRGSGGAADTQYF
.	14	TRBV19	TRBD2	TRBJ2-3	TGTGCCAGTACCCGGGGGGGCTCCGCAGATACGCAGTATTTT	CASTRGGSADTQYF
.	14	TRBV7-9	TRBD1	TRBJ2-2	TGTGCCAGCAGCGATGACAGGGCCACCGGGGAGCTGTTTTTT	CASSDDRATGELFF
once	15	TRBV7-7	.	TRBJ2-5	TGTGCTAGCAGCCCCGCTTCGACAGGACAAGAGACCCAGTACTTC	CASSPASTGQETQYF
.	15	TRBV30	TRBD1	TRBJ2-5	TGTGCCTGGAGTGCCGCGGGACAGGGGGCCAAGACCCAGTACTTC	CAWSAAGQGAKTQYF
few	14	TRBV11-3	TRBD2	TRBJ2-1	TGTGCCAGCAGCCACTCGGGGGGATACAATGAGCAGTTCTTC	CASSHSGGYNEQFF
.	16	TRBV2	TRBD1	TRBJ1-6	TGTGCCAGCAACGTGGGACAGGTCGTCTATAATTCACCCCTCCACTTT	CASNVGQVVYNSPLHF
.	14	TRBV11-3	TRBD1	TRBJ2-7	TGTGCCAGCAGCCAACGGACAGGAAAATACGAGCAGTACTTC	CASSQRTGKYEQYF
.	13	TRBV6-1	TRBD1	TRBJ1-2	TGTGCCAGCAGTGAAGGACAGGGTTACGGCTACACCTTC	CASSEGQGYGYTF